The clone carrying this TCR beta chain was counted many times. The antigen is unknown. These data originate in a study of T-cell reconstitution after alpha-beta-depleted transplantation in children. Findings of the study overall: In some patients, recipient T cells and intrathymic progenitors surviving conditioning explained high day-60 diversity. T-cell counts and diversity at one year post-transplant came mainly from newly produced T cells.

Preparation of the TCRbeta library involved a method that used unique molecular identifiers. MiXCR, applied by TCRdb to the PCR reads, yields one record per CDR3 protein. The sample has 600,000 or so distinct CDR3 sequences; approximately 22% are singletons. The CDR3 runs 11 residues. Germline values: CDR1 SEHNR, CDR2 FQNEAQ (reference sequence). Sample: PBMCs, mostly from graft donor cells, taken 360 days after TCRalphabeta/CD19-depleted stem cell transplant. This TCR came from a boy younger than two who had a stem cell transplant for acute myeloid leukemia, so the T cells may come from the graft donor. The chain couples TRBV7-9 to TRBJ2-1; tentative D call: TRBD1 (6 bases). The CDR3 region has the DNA TGTGCTGGGGGCCGAGGAAATGAGCAGTTCTTC. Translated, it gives CAGGRGNEQFF.